These 32 T cell receptor beta chains were all obtained from the same sample, sequenced in a study of blood T cells in healthy people across ages. Next came a second PCR, run for 7 to 11 cycles, which used a sample-barcoded 5' primer along with a J-beta primer mix. TCRdb redid the calling of the 5' RACE reads with MiXCR, one entry per CDR3 protein. The data show hundreds of thousands of distinct CDR3 sequences, under 30% seen once. Sample: blood. The receptors were sampled from a woman over 75 in good health.

The chain carries TRBV4-3 and TRBJ1-1; TRBD1 might be the D (5 bases). The CDR3 length is 15 residues. V dropped 3 bases and J dropped 5 bases, with 16 bases sitting between them. Germline CDR1 is LGHNA and CDR2 is YSLEER. This chain's CDR3 is CASSHEHQGLTEAFF. In DNA, the CDR3 is TGCGCCAGCAGCCACGAGCACCAGGGATTAACTGAAGCTTTCTTT.

This chain joins TRBV20-1 and TRBJ1-2; unclear D gene. This CDR3 spans 16 amino acids. CDR1 and CDR2 from the germline V gene are DFQATT and SNEGSKA (reference sequence). V lost 5 bases and J 3 bases, leaving 22 bases between the germline ends. The DNA of the CDR3 is TGCAGTGCTCCACTCCCCCGAGGACGGCTGTACTATGGCTACACCTTC. Translating it yields CSAPLPRGRLYYGYTF.

The CDR3 DNA sequence: TGTGCCAGCAGCGCCGAAGGGTTGAAGCAGTACTTC. Its translation: CASSAEGLKQYF. The chain employs TRBV7-2 and TRBJ2-7, with unresolved D. CDR3 size: 12 residues. V lost 5 bases to trimming and J lost 8 bases, with 13 bases between them. CDR1 is SGHTA and CDR2 is FQGNSA in the germline V gene.

This clonotype was counted between two and nine times. The chain is built from TRBV20-1 and TRBJ1-1, with a possible D match to TRBD1 (5 bases). The length of the CDR3 is 14 residues. Per germline, CDR1 DFQATT and CDR2 SNEGSKA (reference sequence). With 5 bases removed from V and 3 bases from J, the gap between germline ends came to 16 bases. The CDR3 nucleotides read TGCAGTGCTTTCTACGGGACGGTGGACACTGAAGCTTTCTTT. Translated: CSAFYGTVDTEAFF.

The rearrangement links TRBV27 to TRBJ2-3; weak D call: TRBD1 (5 bases). CDR1 and CDR2 from the germline V gene are MNHEY and SMNVEV (reference sequence). V shed 8 bases and J shed 4 bases, with 19 bases lying between them. This CDR3 spans 15 amino acids. The CDR3, as DNA: TGTGCCAGCCGCACCCTAGGGGCGAGGCCAGATACGCAGTATTTT. Amino acids: CASRTLGARPDTQYF.

This clonotype was observed a few times. A read error is possible here, since a much larger clone lies one base away. This chain uses TRBV20-1 with TRBJ2-1; no firm D call. This CDR3 is built from 14 residues. Per the germline V gene, CDR1 is DFQATT and CDR2 is SNEGSKA (reference sequence). The CDR3 is CSARKVGANKEQFF. The CDR3 DNA reads TGCAGTGCTAGAAAGGTAGGAGCGAACAAGGAGCAGTTCTTC.

This clonotype was recorded at least ten times. This chain joins TRBV12-3 or TRBV12-4 and TRBJ1-2, with TRBD1 as a possible D gene (6 bases). V was cut by 7 bases and J by 3 bases, with 12 bases left in between. The CDR3 sequence is 13 residues long. The CDR3 here is CASKLDSHYGYTF. CDR3 nucleotides: TGTGCCAGCAAACTGGACAGTCACTATGGCTACACCTTC.

The J gene is TRBJ1-3, the V gene TRBV20-1; D is uncertain. Germline CDR1 DFQATT, CDR2 SNEGSKA (reference sequence). The ends were cut back, 5 bases at V and 6 bases at J, with 8 bases in the middle. The CDR3 is 11 amino acids. The CDR3 is CSAHVANTIYF. The CDR3 DNA reads as TGCAGTGCTCATGTGGCAAACACCATATATTTT.

This clonotype was counted many times. The chain links TRBV24-1 to TRBJ2-1, with D unclear. Per the germline V gene, CDR1 is KGHDR and CDR2 is SFDVKD. Trimming took off 8 bases at V and 0 bases at J, with 13 bases between the two ends. The CDR3 extends over 15 amino acids. The CDR3 DNA is TGTGCCACCAATGTAATCCCAAGCTCCTACAATGAGCAGTTCTTC. It specifies CATNVIPSSYNEQFF.

The count of this clonotype is one. An end of the junction differs from the germline gene, which may be a read error. CDR3 in DNA: TGCAGTGCTAGGCCTAGACAGGGGCTGACCTACGGGCAGTACTTC. Residues: CSARPRQGLTYGQYF. The V and J genes are TRBV20-1 and TRBJ2-7; TRBD1 matches 8 bases. The germline V gene encodes CDR1 DFQATT and CDR2 SNEGSKA (reference sequence). CDR3 length: 15 amino acids.

This clonotype has a handful of counts. The genes are TRBV28 and TRBJ1-1, with D unclear. V was cut by 9 bases and J by 4 bases, with 15 bases left in between. The CDR3 is 13 residues long. The germline CDR1 and CDR2 sequences are MDHEN and SYDVKM. The DNA for the CDR3 is TGTGCCAGTAGCCGAACGCGGGGCACTGAAGCTTTCTTT. Amino acid sequence: CASSRTRGTEAFF.

In its sample, this clonotype was seen many times. The rearrangement links TRBV15 to TRBJ2-7; tentative D call: TRBD2 (6 bases). CDR3 length: 15 residues. Germline CDR1 reads LNHNV; CDR2 reads YYDKDF (reference sequence). V was shortened by 1 base and J by 0 bases, with 10 bases between the two germline ends. In nucleotides, the CDR3 is TGTGCCACCAGCAGAGCAGGGACTCGCTCCTACGAGCAGTACTTC. Its protein product is CATSRAGTRSYEQYF.

Ten or more counts support this clonotype. The J gene is TRBJ1-4, the V gene TRBV4-3, with D possibly matching TRBD1 (5 bases). The CDR3 sequence is 16 residues long. Germline V gene data show CDR1 as LGHNA and CDR2 as YSLEER. Trimming pared 0 bases from V and 5 bases from J, leaving 13 bases between. The CDR3 loop reads CASSQDGRGSNEKLFF. In nucleotides, the CDR3 is TGCGCCAGCAGCCAAGATGGGAGGGGATCGAATGAAAAACTGTTTTTT.

This clonotype has a handful of counts. One base away lies a much larger clone, so this may be a sequencing read error. V and J are TRBV20-1 and TRBJ2-5; TRBD2 agrees at 7 bases. The length of the CDR3 is 16 residues. V lost 0 bases and J lost 11; bases outside the gene matches: 18. Germline CDR1 DFQATT, CDR2 SNEGSKA (reference sequence). Written as DNA, the CDR3 is TGCAGTGCTAGAGAAGAAGCGGGGCTTCCCTACAATGAGCAGTACTTC. Translated: CSAREEAGLPYNEQYF.

This clonotype was seen many times. The rearrangement uses TRBV6-2 or TRBV6-3 and TRBJ2-5; possibly TRBD2 for D (6 bases). V was pared by 2 bases and J by 1 base, with 8 bases between. CDR1 is MNHEY and CDR2 is SVGEGT in the germline V gene. This CDR3 spans 14 amino acids. The CDR3 DNA reads as TGTGCCAGCAGTTACGGGCGGGGCCAAGAGACCCAGTACTTC. Its protein is CASSYGRGQETQYF.

The chain links TRBV4-1 to TRBJ1-5, with a tentative D call TRBD1 (6 bases). Germline values: CDR1 MGHRA, CDR2 YSYEKL. V lost 1 base to trimming and J lost 0 bases, with 10 bases between them. The CDR3 is 16 amino acids. In DNA, the CDR3 is TGCGCCAGCAGCCAAGGCAGGGGAGGTAGCAATCAGCCCCAGCATTTT. This gives the protein CASSQGRGGSNQPQHF.

This clonotype was picked up one time. This chain uses TRBV5-1 with TRBJ2-1; D could derive from TRBD1 or TRBD2 (5 bases each). In germline, CDR1 is SGHRS, CDR2 YFSETQ. V shed 1 base and J shed 0 bases, with 8 bases lying between them. The CDR3 runs 15 residues. The CDR3 nucleotides read TGCGCCAGCAGCTTGTGGGACCACTCCTACAATGAGCAGTTCTTC. Its translation is CASSLWDHSYNEQFF. The full variable domain, in which reference TRBV5-1 and TRBJ2-1 provide the parts outside the CDR3, is KAGVTQTPRYLIKTRGQQVTLSCSPISGHRSVSWYQQTPGQGLQFLFEYFSETQRNKGNFPGRFSGRQFSNSRSEMNVSTLELGDSALYLCASSLWDHSYNEQFFGPGTRLTVL.

This clonotype was detected ten times or more. The DNA for the CDR3 is TGTGCCAGCAGCTTAGCGTTCCGGGGCCCTGTTTCAGATACGCAGTATTTT. Protein: CASSLAFRGPVSDTQYF. The chain recombines TRBV7-2 with TRBJ2-3; D possibly uses TRBD1 or TRBD2 (5 bases each). V was clipped by 0 bases and J by 4 bases, with 17 bases between them. CDR3 length equals 17 residues. Germline values: CDR1 SGHTA, CDR2 FQGNSA.

The J gene is TRBJ1-2, the V gene TRBV7-2, with TRBD1 matching 8 bases. V lost 3 bases to trimming and J lost 4 bases; unmatched junction nucleotides: 4. The CDR3 runs to 14 residues. The germline V gene has CDR1 SGHTA and CDR2 FQGNSA. The CDR3 DNA reads as TGTGCCAGCAGCTTGGACAGGGAGCCCTATGGCTACACCTTC. It encodes CASSLDREPYGYTF.

This clonotype was counted ten times or more. This chain joins TRBV5-1 and TRBJ1-2; perhaps TRBD1 as D (6 bases). V was pared by 4 bases and J by 1 base, with 14 bases between. This CDR3 has 15 amino acids. Germline lookup yields CDR1 SGHRS and CDR2 YFSETQ. As DNA, the CDR3 is TGCGCCAGCAGCCCCTGGACAGCCGATAACTATGGCTACACCTTC. The encoded protein is CASSPWTADNYGYTF.

Of note for this clonotype: The missing conserved phenylalanine or tryptophan at the end of this CDR3 makes a read error likely. Here the CDR3 DNA reads TGCAGGGCTAGAGTGGGGTCGGCGTACGAGCAGTACTGC. The encoded protein is CRARVGSAYEQYC. This chain connects TRBV20-1 to TRBJ2-7; D is ambiguous. The CDR3 length is 13 residues. Germline values: CDR1 DFQATT, CDR2 SNEGSKA (reference sequence).

This clonotype was detected a few times. The chain has TRBV6-2 or TRBV6-3 and TRBJ1-4; 7 bases align to TRBD1. V was pared by 5 bases and J by 3 bases, with 6 bases of the junction left unmatched. From germline, CDR1 is MNHEY and CDR2 SVGEGT. The CDR3 is made up of 15 amino acids. In DNA form, the CDR3 reads TGTGCCAGCAGTCCCCGGACAGGCGCTAATGAAAAACTGTTTTTT. It yields the protein CASSPRTGANEKLFF.

About this clonotype itself: With a much larger clone just one base away, this may be a read error. The J gene is TRBJ2-4, the V gene TRBV20-1; a possible D gene is TRBD2 (5 bases). The DNA matches TRBJ2-7 better at its end, which makes the J call doubtful. The CDR3 loop spans 13 amino acids. CDR1 is DFQATT, CDR2 SNEGSKA, per germline (reference sequence). The CDR3 DNA sequence: TGCAGTGCTATACGGGGAACCGGGTACGAGCAGTACTTC. It yields the protein CSAIRGTGYEQYF.

This clonotype was seen repeatedly, ten times or more. The chain has TRBV7-2 and TRBJ1-1; 10 bases are a match to TRBD1. Germline V lookup: CDR1 SGHTA, CDR2 FQGNSA. V shed 4 bases, J shed 1 base, and the junction held 3 bases outside the gene matches. The CDR3 is made up of 15 amino acids. CDR3 residues: CASSSDRGRNTEAFF. The CDR3 DNA reads TGTGCCAGCAGCTCAGACAGGGGGCGGAACACTGAAGCTTTCTTT.

This clonotype appeared a few times. This sequence joins TRBV20-1 and TRBJ2-1; TRBD2 aligns across 7 bases. Germline V CDR1 and CDR2: DFQATT, SNEGSKA (reference sequence). J gave up 5 bases and V 6 bases, and 7 bases lay outside the gene matches. The CDR3 totals 13 residues. CDR3 DNA: TGCAGTGCCAGCGGGACGACTAACAATGAGCAGTTCTTC. Protein product: CSASGTTNNEQFF.

Concerning this clonotype: One end of the junction varies from germline; a read error may be responsible. The chain employs TRBV3-1 and TRBJ1-1, with D possibly TRBD1 on 6 matching bases. Per germline, CDR1 LGHDT and CDR2 YNNKEL (reference sequence). There are 13 residues in the CDR3. This CDR3 is CASGQDQGTEAFF. CDR3 nucleotide sequence: TGTGCCAGCGGCCAAGATCAGGGGACTGAAGCTTTCTTT.

This chain links TRBV6-6 with TRBJ1-5; no reliable D call. V was shortened by 6 bases and J by 7 bases, with 16 bases between the two germline ends. In germline, CDR1 is MNHNY, CDR2 SVGAGI (reference sequence). This CDR3 comprises 14 residues. In DNA form, the CDR3 reads TGTGCCAGCAGCCCGCGGGCGGGTGGCCAGCCCCAGCATTTT. As protein: CASSPRAGGQPQHF.

Concerning this clonotype: A much larger clone is a single base away; this may be a read error. The chain uses TRBV29-1 and TRBJ1-4; D remains ambiguous. V was cut by 4 bases and J by 0 bases, with 9 bases left in between. The CDR3 contains 14 residues. Germline-derived CDR1 and CDR2 are SQVTM and ANQGSEA. CDR3 protein: CSVAGSATNEKLFF. In DNA form, the CDR3 reads TGCAGCGTTGCTGGGTCTGCAACTAATGAAAAACTGTTTTTT.

This clonotype was seen ten or more times. The chain uses TRBV5-1 and TRBJ2-1; 10 positions agree with TRBD1. Germline V lookup: CDR1 SGHRS, CDR2 YFSETQ. Trimming removed 4 bases from V and 4 bases from J; junction bases left unmatched: 5. The CDR3 runs to 15 residues. The CDR3 DNA is TGCGCCAGCAGCCGCCCGGGACAGGGGTACAATGAGCAGTTCTTC. This translates into CASSRPGQGYNEQFF.

This clonotype was recorded at least ten times. The rearrangement links TRBV7-8 to TRBJ2-5; TRBD2 might be the D (6 bases). In germline, CDR1 is SGHVS, CDR2 FQNEAQ. There are 15 residues in the CDR3. V was shortened by 2 bases and J by 5 bases, with 15 bases between the two germline ends. The CDR3 here is CASSLNRGTMETQYF. The CDR3 DNA is TGTGCCAGCAGCTTAAATCGGGGGACGATGGAGACCCAGTACTTC.

This clonotype was counted ten times or more. The V gene is TRBV20-1, the J gene TRBJ2-4, with 7 bases identical to TRBD1. CDR3 length: 15 amino acids. V lost 1 base to trimming and J lost 1 base; unmatched junction nucleotides: 4. Per the germline V gene, CDR1 is DFQATT and CDR2 is SNEGSKA (reference sequence). CDR3 coding DNA: TGCAGTGCTAGAGTCCAGGACAGGGCCAAAAACATTCAGTACTTC. Encoded protein: CSARVQDRAKNIQYF.

This clonotype was detected a few times. A much larger clone differs by one base, so this may be a read error. This sequence joins TRBV5-1 and TRBJ1-5; D is undetermined. The CDR3 extends over 13 amino acids. Germline CDR1 reads SGHRS; CDR2 reads YFSETQ. CDR3: CSSARYGNQPQHF. In DNA, the CDR3 is TGCTCATCTGCGAGGTATGGCAATCAGCCCCAGCATTTT.